This TCR beta chain was documented in a study of control samples from healthy donors and cancer patients. The CDR3 covers 15 residues. Trimming took 0 bases from V and 6 from J, leaving 12 bases between them. Germline CDR1 MNHEY, CDR2 SVGAGI. Sequencing was performed with immunoSEQ multiplex PCR; in TCRdb, only in-frame clones are kept and a portion is missing. The table has 70,000 to 75,000 clones, less than 90% seen once. V gene TRBV6-5 combines with J gene TRBJ2-1; D might be TRBD1 (6 bases). This clonotype was obtained from a woman aged 45-65 years in good health. The specimen was blood. This chain's CDR3 is CASSYSRRGGNEQFF. For the CDR3, the DNA is TGTGCCAGCAGTTACTCCCGGAGAGGGGGCAATGAGCAGTTCTTC.